This T cell receptor beta chain appears in the sequencing data of a study of control samples from healthy donors and cancer patients. CDR3 length equals 15 residues. V trimming: 3 bases; J trimming: 0 bases; junction bases outside the gene matches: 3. Germline V gene sequence: CDR1 LNHDA, CDR2 SQIVND (reference sequence). The protocol was immunoSEQ multiplex PCR, while the TCRdb copy is restricted to in-frame clones and leaves out a portion. This table holds 70,000 or so clones, over 70% found once. This clone was observed a single time. The sequencing input was blood. This chain connects TRBV19 to TRBJ1-1, with 8 bases identical to TRBD1. The receptor's source is a man between 45 and 60 years old in good health. As DNA, the CDR3 is TGTGCCAGTAGTATCGACAGGGGAATGAACACTGAAGCTTTCTTT. This sequence encodes CASSIDRGMNTEAFF.